The 19 T cell receptor beta chains given below trace back to one sample, sequenced in a study of control samples from healthy donors and cancer patients. Sequencing was performed with immunoSEQ multiplex PCR; in TCRdb, only in-frame clones are kept and a portion is missing. The data show tens of thousands of clones, around 90% seen once. Sequencing was performed on blood. The receptors were sampled from a woman between 70 and 85 years old in good health.

The V call is TRBV5-1, the J call TRBJ1-2; tentative D call: TRBD1 (6 bases). Trimming shortened V by 0 bases and J by 4 bases, and 13 bases separated the two germline ends. There are 15 residues in the CDR3. The germline V gene has CDR1 SGHRS and CDR2 YFSETQ. The CDR3 DNA reads as TGCGCCAGCAGCTTGGACTCCAGGGGTGGCTATGGCTACACCTTC. This encodes CASSLDSRGGYGYTF.

The gene calls are TRBV12-3 or TRBV12-4 and TRBJ1-1; D remains unclear. V was clipped by 3 bases and J by 2 bases, with 4 bases between them. There are 12 residues in the CDR3. In nucleotides, the CDR3 is TGTGCCAGCAGTTTGGACAACACTGAAGCTTTCTTT. Translating gives CASSLDNTEAFF.

The gene calls are TRBV6-5 and TRBJ1-1; D is unresolved. CDR3 length equals 13 residues. Looked up from germline, CDR1 is MNHEY and CDR2 is SVGAGI. Trimming left V 4 bases short and J 0 bases short, with 6 bases between. CDR3: CASSSLMNTEAFF. CDR3 coding DNA: TGTGCCAGCAGTTCGCTCATGAACACTGAAGCTTTCTTT.

The chain combines TRBV5-1 with TRBJ2-2; 7 bases map to TRBD1. There are 15 residues in the CDR3. Germline V gene sequence: CDR1 SGHRS, CDR2 YFSETQ. Unmatched junction bases numbered 6, after V lost 7 bases and J lost 0 bases. The chain's CDR3 is CASEGTGANTGELFF. The DNA for the CDR3 is TGCGCCAGCGAGGGTACAGGGGCGAACACCGGGGAGCTGTTTTTT.

The V gene is TRBV9, the J gene TRBJ2-3; perhaps D is TRBD1 or TRBD2 (6 bases each). The CDR3 consists of 16 residues. CDR1 is SGDLS and CDR2 is YYNGEE in the germline V gene. Deletions cut 4 bases from V and 2 bases from J, with 17 bases between. CDR3 sequence reads: CASSPGDSRITDTQYF. CDR3 nucleotides: TGTGCCAGCAGCCCAGGGGACTCTCGAATCACAGATACGCAGTATTTT.

The gene calls are TRBV6-2 or TRBV6-3 and TRBJ1-2, with D maybe TRBD1 (5 bases). The length of the CDR3 is 15 residues. CDR1 is MNHEY and CDR2 is SVGEGT in the germline V gene. Trimming took 0 bases from V and 2 from J, leaving 10 bases between them. The DNA of the CDR3 is TGTGCCAGCAGTTACTCGGGGCCAGGGAACTATGGCTACACCTTC. Encoded protein: CASSYSGPGNYGYTF.

The V and J genes are TRBV5-1 and TRBJ2-4, with D possibly TRBD1 on 6 matching bases. CDR3 size: 16 residues. The germline V gene encodes CDR1 SGHRS and CDR2 YFSETQ. The V gene lost 4 bases and the J gene lost 1 base, with 15 bases spanning the gap. The CDR3 DNA is TGCGCCAGCAGCGGGGAGTACAGGGATGCCAAAAACATTCAGTACTTC. It is translated as CASSGEYRDAKNIQYF. Variable domain in full (rest from reference TRBV5-1 and TRBJ2-4): KAGVTQTPRYLIKTRGQQVTLSCSPISGHRSVSWYQQTPGQGLQFLFEYFSETQRNKGNFPGRFSGRQFSNSRSEMNVSTLELGDSALYLCASSGEYRDAKNIQYFGAGTRLSVL.

To note about this clone: Mismatch with germline at one junction end may stem from a read error. V usage is TRBV7-3 and J usage is TRBJ2-2; D may be TRBD2 (6 bases). Per germline, CDR1 SGHTA and CDR2 FQGTGA. The CDR3 consists of 16 residues. Written as DNA, the CDR3 is TGTGCCAGCAGTTTAACCGGGAGCTTTAGCACCGGGGAGCTGTTTTTT. Translating it yields CASSLTGSFSTGELFF. The variable domain in full, with the rest retrieved from reference TRBV7-3 and TRBJ2-2, is GAGVSQTPSNKVTEKGKYVELRCDPISGHTALYWYRQSLGQGPEFLIYFQGTGAADDSGLPNDRFFAVRPEGSVSTLKIQRTERGDSAVYLCASSLTGSFSTGELFFGEGSRLTVL.

The chain recombines TRBV10-3 with TRBJ1-1, with TRBD1 as a possible D gene (6 bases). The CDR3 is 13 residues long. V was shortened by 5 bases and J by 6 bases, with 13 bases between the two germline ends. Per germline, CDR1 ENHRY and CDR2 SYGVKD. CDR3 sequence (DNA): TGTGCCATCAGTCAAAAGAAGGGGGCTGAAGCTTTCTTT. It codes for CAISQKKGAEAFF.

The rearrangement links TRBV7-6 to TRBJ2-1; 8 bases align to TRBD2. The trim removed 2 bases at V and 1 base at J, leaving 13 bases unmatched. Germline V CDR1 and CDR2: SGHVS, FNYEAQ. CDR3 length equals 19 residues. CDR3 in amino acids: CASSLLAGPPIRSYNEQFF. The CDR3 region has the DNA TGTGCCAGCAGCTTACTAGCGGGCCCGCCGATCAGGTCCTACAATGAGCAGTTCTTC.

The chain combines TRBV6-6 with TRBJ1-4; 10 bases are shared with TRBD1. This CDR3 has 14 amino acids. The germline gives CDR1 MNHNY, CDR2 SVGAGI (reference sequence). Trimming cost V 7 bases and J 7 bases; bases outside gene matches: 6. CDR3 residues: CASIQTGGSEKLFF. CDR3 DNA sequence: TGTGCCAGCATCCAGACAGGGGGCTCTGAAAAACTGTTTTTT.

V is TRBV5-6 and J is TRBJ2-6; the match to TRBD2 covers 7 bases. The CDR3 sequence is 18 residues long. V gave up 2 bases and J gave up 0 bases; unmatched junction bases: 8. Germline V gives CDR1 SGHDT, CDR2 YYEEEE. CDR3 sequence reads: CASSLWASGNSGANVLTF. Written as DNA, the CDR3 is TGTGCCAGCAGCTTATGGGCTAGCGGTAACTCTGGGGCCAACGTCCTGACTTTC. Drawing the rest from reference TRBV5-6 and TRBJ2-6, the complete variable domain is DAGVTQSPTHLIKTRGQQVTLRCSPKSGHDTVSWYQQALGQGPQFIFQYYEEEERQRGNFPDRFSGHQFPNYSSELNVNALLLGDSALYLCASSLWASGNSGANVLTFGAGSRLTVL.

The gene calls are TRBV30 and TRBJ2-7; D is uncertain. Deletions cut 5 bases from V and 0 bases from J, with 11 bases between. CDR1 and CDR2 from the germline V gene are GTSNPN and SVGIG (reference sequence). CDR3 length equals 13 residues. In DNA form, the CDR3 reads TGTGCCTGGTCCACTCGGAGCTCCTACGAGCAGTACTTC. It is translated as CAWSTRSSYEQYF.

This chain joins TRBV7-2 and TRBJ2-1, with 7 positions matching TRBD2. The CDR3 has 15 amino acids. From germline, CDR1 is SGHTA and CDR2 FQGNSA. With 3 bases clipped from V and 2 bases from J, the junction kept 4 bases outside the gene matches. The CDR3, as DNA: TGTGCCAGCAGCTTCCAGGGAGGGCCCTACAATGAGCAGTTCTTC. It translates to CASSFQGGPYNEQFF.

As regards this clone: This CDR3 is also generated by other DNA sequences in the sample. The chain combines TRBV5-1 with TRBJ2-7, with 8 nucleotides matching TRBD1. CDR1 and CDR2 from the germline V gene are SGHRS and YFSETQ. The CDR3 runs to 15 residues. V dropped 4 bases and J dropped 0; count of bases not matched to a gene: 6. This CDR3 reads CASSGRQGASYEQYF. In DNA form, the CDR3 reads TGCGCCAGCAGCGGGCGGCAGGGGGCCTCCTACGAGCAGTACTTC.

The genes are TRBV6-5 and TRBJ1-2; D may be TRBD1 (5 bases). Germline assignment: CDR1 MNHEY and CDR2 SVGAGI. The ends were cut back, 8 bases at V and 4 bases at J, with 14 bases in the middle. The CDR3 runs 13 residues. The CDR3 protein is CASARGLGYGYTF. CDR3 nucleotide sequence: TGTGCCAGCGCAAGGGGTTTAGGCTATGGCTACACCTTC.

The chain links TRBV30 to TRBJ2-1; D gene uncertain. The CDR3 has 11 amino acids. Trimming pared 1 base from V and 7 bases from J, leaving 5 bases between. Germline V gene sequence: CDR1 GTSNPN, CDR2 SVGIG (reference sequence). The CDR3 sequence: CAWSGRNEQFF. In nucleotides, the CDR3 is TGTGCCTGGAGTGGACGAAATGAGCAGTTCTTC.

The V and J genes are TRBV19 and TRBJ1-6; possible D gene TRBD1, 6 bases. Per germline, CDR1 LNHDA and CDR2 SQIVND (reference sequence). The V gene lost 7 bases and the J gene lost 0 bases, with 10 bases spanning the gap. CDR3 length: 15 amino acids. CDR3 sequence reads: CASTTGSSYNSPLHF. The DNA of the CDR3 is TGTGCCAGTACGACAGGTAGCTCCTATAATTCACCCCTCCACTTT.

V usage is TRBV5-4 and J usage is TRBJ2-1; 14 bases map to TRBD2. V was clipped by 4 bases and J by 9 bases; unmatched bases: 6. The CDR3 runs to 15 residues. Looked up from germline, CDR1 is SGHNT and CDR2 is YYREEE (reference sequence). The CDR3 DNA reads as TGTGCCAGCAGCCCAGGGGGACTAGCGGGAGTTGAGCAGTTCTTC. This gives the protein CASSPGGLAGVEQFF. The full variable domain, in which reference TRBV5-4 and TRBJ2-1 provide the parts outside the CDR3, is ETGVTQSPTHLIKTRGQQVTLRCSSQSGHNTVSWYQQALGQGPQFIFQYYREEENGRGNFPPRFSGLQFPNYSSELNVNALELDDSALYLCASSPGGLAGVEQFFGPGTRLTVL.